These 32 T cell receptor beta chains came from one sample sequenced in a study of blood T cells in healthy people across ages (dated by TCRdb to 2015 to 2017). Library generation was performed with 5' RACE. Instrument used: Illumina HiSeq 2500. The second PCR ran for roughly 7 to 11 cycles and used a J-beta primer mix along with a sample-barcoded 5' primer. The public reads were reanalyzed by TCRdb: fastp trimming at Q25, MiXCR alignment, in-frame beta chains only. Under each unique CDR3 protein, matching rows form one entry showing the most common genes and DNA. This sample gives 790,000 or so distinct CDR3 sequences in total; 35% to 60% of them show up just once. The ten most abundant clones make up 15% to 20% of the sample. Sequences were obtained from blood. These receptors were collected from a man older than 75 in good health.

The V call is TRBV29-1, the J call TRBJ2-1; the match to TRBD2 covers 7 bases. This CDR3 contains 14 residues. Germline CDR1 is SQVTM and CDR2 is ANQGSEA. V lost 4 bases to trimming and J lost 10 bases; unmatched junction nucleotides: 13. As DNA, the CDR3 is TGCAGCGTTGGCTTGGCTAGCGGCGGCCAGGAGCAGTTCTTC. Protein product: CSVGLASGGQEQFF.

The sample holds a few counts of this clonotype. The chain couples TRBV11-3 to TRBJ2-6; 7 bases are a match to TRBD1. The CDR3 covers 15 residues. Germline values: CDR1 SGHNT, CDR2 YENEEA. J gave up 12 bases and V 5 bases, and 13 bases lay outside the gene matches. The CDR3 coding sequence is TGTGCCAGCAGCCTCCGACAGGGTTCCCTCTCCGTCCTGACTTTC. Residues: CASSLRQGSLSVLTF.

This clonotype was observed many times. DNA for the CDR3: TGTGCCAGCAGCTTATCGACTAGCGGTATGGTGTACAATGAGCAGTTCTTC. Its translation: CASSLSTSGMVYNEQFF. This chain connects TRBV7-9 to TRBJ2-1; 9 positions agree with TRBD2. The CDR3 is made up of 17 amino acids. Per germline, CDR1 SEHNR and CDR2 FQNEAQ (reference sequence). V shed 2 bases and J 4 bases; nucleotides not matched to a gene: 9.

The rearrangement uses TRBV29-1 and TRBJ2-7; TRBD1 matches 8 bases. The J call may be mistaken, given a closer DNA end match to TRBJ2-5. The CDR3 runs to 14 residues. CDR1 is SQVTM, CDR2 ANQGSEA, per germline. The CDR3 DNA reads as TGCAGCGTTGAATTGGTGCAGGGGGCAGAGACCCAGTACTTC. It codes for CSVELVQGAETQYF.

The chain couples TRBV5-1 to TRBJ2-1, with a weak D call TRBD2 (7 bases). The DNA end is a closer match to TRBJ2-7, so the J assignment may be wrong. CDR1 and CDR2 from the germline V gene are SGHRS and YFSETQ. This CDR3 contains 15 residues. CDR3 residues: CASSIPSPGGNEQYF. In DNA form, the CDR3 reads TGCGCCAGCAGCATCCCTTCCCCGGGGGGCAATGAGCAGTACTTC.

This clonotype was observed a handful of times. This chain uses TRBV5-5 with TRBJ2-5, with 8 bases fitting TRBD1. Germline CDR1 reads SGHKS; CDR2 reads YYEKEE (reference sequence). V lost 3 bases, J lost 4 bases, and 14 bases stayed unmatched. The CDR3 extends over 17 amino acids. The CDR3, as DNA: TGTGCCAGCAGCTGGAACCCTTCAGGGGGCCGTCGAGAGACCCAGTACTTC. It yields the protein CASSWNPSGGRRETQYF.

Ten or more counts support this clonotype. The chain carries TRBV3-1 and TRBJ2-3; maybe TRBD2 (6 bases). The CDR3 is 17 amino acids. Trimming removed 4 bases at V and 2 bases at J, with 19 bases between. The germline V gene encodes CDR1 LGHDT and CDR2 YNNKEL (reference sequence). CDR3 DNA sequence: TGTGCCAGCAGCCCACATTGGGGGGATTTTAACACAGATACGCAGTATTTT. Protein: CASSPHWGDFNTDTQYF.

The rearrangement joins TRBV5-1 to TRBJ1-6; 8 positions agree with TRBD1. Germline values: CDR1 SGHRS, CDR2 YFSETQ. Losses at the gene ends were 1 base for V and 8 bases for J; bases not matched to a gene: 2. This CDR3 has 14 amino acids. Here the CDR3 reads CASSLNRGDSPLHF. The CDR3, as DNA: TGCGCCAGCAGCTTGAACAGGGGGGATTCACCCCTCCACTTT.

The chain has TRBV24-1 and TRBJ1-2; no clear D. Per germline, CDR1 KGHDR and CDR2 SFDVKD. The length of the CDR3 is 14 residues. V dropped 4 bases and J dropped 5 bases, with 13 bases sitting between them. The CDR3 sequence is CATSENSWGYGYTF. In DNA, the CDR3 is TGTGCCACCAGTGAAAATTCATGGGGATATGGCTACACCTTC.

This clonotype was seen a few times. The gene calls are TRBV5-6 and TRBJ2-1, with 7 bases lining up with TRBD2. The V and J ends lost 2 bases and 0 bases, in that order; junction bases with no gene match: 8. CDR3 size: 17 residues. CDR1 and CDR2 from the germline V gene are SGHDT and YYEEEE. This CDR3 reads CASSFKAGVPSYNEQFF. The CDR3 nucleotides read TGTGCCAGCAGCTTTAAGGCGGGAGTACCCTCCTACAATGAGCAGTTCTTC.

This chain uses TRBV7-2 with TRBJ2-1; 11 positions match TRBD1. J lost 1 base, V lost 5 bases, and 7 bases had no gene match. Germline CDR1 SGHTA, CDR2 FQGNSA. The CDR3 runs to 17 residues. CDR3 bases: TGTGCCAGCAGCCAATGGACAGGGGGCATATCCTACAATGAGCAGTTCTTC. This encodes CASSQWTGGISYNEQFF.

This clonotype was recorded a few times. The rearrangement joins TRBV24-1 to TRBJ2-3; perhaps TRBD1 as D (5 bases). The CDR3 sequence is 15 residues long. V lost 5 bases, J lost 3 bases, and 14 bases lay in between. CDR1 KGHDR and CDR2 SFDVKD come from the germline V gene. The CDR3 protein is CATSALLRGTDTQYF. The CDR3 nucleotides are TGTGCCACCAGTGCCCTGTTAAGGGGAACAGATACGCAGTATTTT.

This rearrangement joins TRBV20-1 to TRBJ2-5; 13 nucleotides align to TRBD2. The CDR3 contains 18 residues. Germline CDR1 is DFQATT and CDR2 is SNEGSKA (reference sequence). V was clipped by 1 base and J by 2 bases; unmatched bases: 10. DNA of the CDR3: TGCAGTGCTAGAGTCCGACTAGCGGGGGGTCCCTCACAAGAGACCCAGTACTTC. As protein: CSARVRLAGGPSQETQYF.

In its sample, this clonotype was seen a few times. The CDR3 is CATSDEYQETQYF. CDR3 nucleotides: TGTGCCACCAGTGACGAGTACCAAGAGACCCAGTACTTC. The gene calls are TRBV24-1 and TRBJ2-5; D gene unclear. This CDR3 is 13 amino acids long. Deletions cut 4 bases from V and 0 bases from J, with 5 bases between. Per the germline V gene, CDR1 is KGHDR and CDR2 is SFDVKD.

The V and J genes are TRBV12-3 or TRBV12-4 and TRBJ1-6; weak D call: TRBD1 (5 bases). The V end was cut by 6 bases, the J end by 9 bases, with 18 bases between. This CDR3 has 15 residues. The CDR3 sequence: CASRRTGTRTSPLHF. The CDR3 coding sequence is TGTGCCAGCAGACGAACCGGGACGAGGACTTCACCCCTCCACTTT.

This clonotype was detected only a few times. V usage is TRBV7-8 and J usage is TRBJ2-5; D gene unclear. From germline, CDR1 is SGHVS and CDR2 FQNEAQ. V shed 8 bases and J shed 0 bases, with 10 bases lying between them. This CDR3 has 13 amino acids. The CDR3 here is CASASGDQETQYF. For the CDR3, the DNA is TGTGCCAGCGCCTCCGGAGACCAAGAGACCCAGTACTTC.

The chain is built from TRBV9 and TRBJ2-3, with 8 bases fitting TRBD2. V lost 4 bases to trimming and J lost 6 bases; unmatched junction nucleotides: 13. CDR3 length: 16 residues. CDR1 is SGDLS and CDR2 is YYNGEE in the germline V gene. CDR3 sequence (DNA): TGTGCCAGCAGCATGGGACTAGGGGCGAGAGTGGATACGCAGTATTTT. It translates to CASSMGLGARVDTQYF.

The rearrangement joins TRBV28 to TRBJ2-1; the match to TRBD2 covers 7 bases. CDR1 is MDHEN and CDR2 is SYDVKM in the germline V gene. V lost 2 bases and J lost 0; bases outside the gene matches: 4. This CDR3 has 16 amino acids. CDR3 amino acids: CASSLHSGFSYNEQFF. DNA for the CDR3: TGTGCCAGCAGTTTACATAGCGGGTTCTCCTACAATGAGCAGTTCTTC.

This chain uses TRBV14 with TRBJ1-2; D gene ambiguous. V shed 0 bases and J shed 6 bases, with 11 bases lying between them. This CDR3 comprises 14 residues. In germline, CDR1 is SGHDN, CDR2 FVKESK. CDR3 nucleotides: TGTGCCAGCAGCCAAGATCCCATTATTAATGGCTACACCTTC. It specifies CASSQDPIINGYTF.

This clonotype was detected once. This sequence joins TRBV7-9 and TRBJ2-7; possible D gene TRBD2, 6 bases. V was cut by 4 bases and J by 3 bases, with 22 bases left in between. The CDR3 spans 17 residues. Germline lookup yields CDR1 SEHNR and CDR2 FQNEAQ (reference sequence). CDR3 DNA: TGTGCCAGCAGCTCCACGGCCCAAGGACGGAGGGTCTACGAGCAGTACTTC. Translated, it gives CASSSTAQGRRVYEQYF.

This clonotype was counted a few times. The chain combines TRBV6-1 with TRBJ1-2; D gene ambiguous. This CDR3 is built from 15 residues. Per germline, CDR1 MNHNS and CDR2 SASEGT. Trimming took 2 bases from V and 5 from J, leaving 15 bases between them. CDR3 sequence (DNA): TGTGCCAGCAGTGAATCTGGTGGAACTGGGTATGGCTACACCTTC. Translation: CASSESGGTGYGYTF.

This clonotype has more than one count but fewer than ten. This chain uses TRBV27 with TRBJ2-7, with D possibly matching TRBD1 (6 bases). This CDR3 is built from 15 residues. Germline assignment: CDR1 MNHEY and CDR2 SMNVEV (reference sequence). The ends were cut back, 8 bases at V and 1 base at J, with 18 bases in the middle. Written as DNA, the CDR3 is TGTGCCAGCGGCGCGGTACCGGACAGTTCCTACGAGCAGTACTTC. Protein sequence: CASGAVPDSSYEQYF.

The CDR3 nucleotides are TGTGCCAGCAGCCAACGAGCGGGGCCGGGTACCTACAATGAGCAGTTCTTC. Amino acids: CASSQRAGPGTYNEQFF. The J gene is TRBJ2-1, the V gene TRBV3-1; 7 bases map to TRBD2. Germline assignment: CDR1 LGHDT and CDR2 YNNKEL (reference sequence). CDR3 length equals 17 residues. V gave up 2 bases and J gave up 2 bases; unmatched junction bases: 9.

This clonotype was observed a handful of times. The rearrangement links TRBV16 to TRBJ2-7; D unclear. CDR3 size: 13 residues. The V end lost 1 base, the J end lost 4 bases, and 8 bases lay between the germline ends. Germline CDR1 and CDR2: KGHSY and FQNENV. CDR3 amino acids: CASSQWSGYEQYF. The CDR3 region has the DNA TGTGCCAGCAGCCAATGGTCAGGTTACGAGCAGTACTTC.

The J gene is TRBJ2-3, the V gene TRBV13; D is perhaps TRBD2 (5 bases). The V and J ends lost 8 bases and 4 bases respectively, with 16 bases between them. The CDR3 has 14 residues. CDR1 and CDR2 from the germline V gene are PRHDT and FYEKMQ (reference sequence). CDR3 nucleotides: TGTGCCAGCCGACCGGTACTAGTCCCAGATACGCAGTATTTT. As protein: CASRPVLVPDTQYF.

The chain links TRBV20-1 to TRBJ2-5; no firm D call. Trimming cost V 7 bases and J 2 bases, with 8 bases left between them. Germline V gene sequence: CDR1 DFQATT, CDR2 SNEGSKA (reference sequence). The CDR3 extends over 11 amino acids. DNA for the CDR3: TGCAGTGTAATCGCTCAAGAGACCCAGTACTTC. Translated, it gives CSVIAQETQYF.

The V and J genes are TRBV7-9 and TRBJ2-1, with 8 bases identical to TRBD2. V dropped 5 bases and J dropped 1; count of bases not matched to a gene: 4. Germline-derived CDR1 and CDR2 are SEHNR and FQNEAQ (reference sequence). The CDR3 sequence is 15 residues long. CDR3 region: CASSKLAGSYNEQFF. CDR3 coding DNA: TGTGCCAGCAGCAAATTAGCGGGATCCTACAATGAGCAGTTCTTC. Full variable domain (missing parts from reference TRBV7-9 and TRBJ2-1): DTGVSQNPRHKITKRGQNVTFRCDPISEHNRLYWYRQTLGQGPEFLTYFQNEAQLEKSRLLSDRFSAERPKGSFSTLEIQRTEQGDSAMYLCASSKLAGSYNEQFFGPGTRLTVL.

Note on this clonotype: This may be a read error, as it is one base from a much larger clone. The V call is TRBV29-1, the J call TRBJ2-1; 7 positions agree with TRBD1. The J segment lost 4 bases and the V segment lost 1 base, leaving 4 bases of the junction unmatched. The V gene's germline CDR1 is SQVTM and CDR2 ANQGSEA. This CDR3 is 14 amino acids long. The CDR3 here is CSVEAMGQYNEQFF. The CDR3 coding sequence is TGCAGCGTTGAAGCGATGGGACAGTACAATGAGCAGTTCTTC.

V and J are TRBV20-1 and TRBJ2-7; D call uncertain. Germline V lookup: CDR1 DFQATT, CDR2 SNEGSKA (reference sequence). This CDR3 comprises 13 residues. Trimming left V 3 bases short and J 2 bases short, with 11 bases between. CDR3 DNA: TGCAGTGCTAGGTGGGTTTCCACCTACGAGCAGTACTTC. Protein: CSARWVSTYEQYF.

This clonotype was counted a single time. The chain is built from TRBV6-1 and TRBJ2-7; D is possibly TRBD1 (6 bases). The CDR3 extends over 14 amino acids. CDR1 MNHNS and CDR2 SASEGT come from the germline V gene. Trimming shortened V by 4 bases and J by 1 base, and 11 bases separated the two germline ends. This CDR3 is CASSALGTSYEQYF. As DNA, the CDR3 is TGTGCCAGCAGTGCCCTCGGGACATCCTACGAGCAGTACTTC.

This clonotype turned up a few times. This CDR3 reads CASSVQVPYQYEQYF. The CDR3, as DNA: TGCGCCAGCAGCGTACAGGTGCCTTATCAATACGAGCAGTACTTC. This rearrangement joins TRBV4-3 to TRBJ2-7; TRBD1 is a possible D gene (5 bases). The CDR3 loop spans 15 amino acids. V lost 5 bases to trimming and J lost 4 bases, with 18 bases between them. CDR1 is LGHNA and CDR2 is YSLEER in the germline V gene.

Here the CDR3 reads CSVNFGGGQPQHF. DNA for the CDR3: TGCAGTGTAAATTTCGGGGGCGGGCAGCCCCAGCATTTT. V gene TRBV20-1 combines with J gene TRBJ1-5, with D perhaps matching TRBD1 (6 bases). V shed 7 bases and J shed 7 bases, with 17 bases lying between them. The CDR3 spans 13 residues. CDR1 and CDR2 from the germline V gene are DFQATT and SNEGSKA (reference sequence).